The TCR beta chain under discussion was sequenced for a study of beta chain features in type 1 diabetes. Study at large: All of the samples together had over 90 million sorted cells examined. Findings and limits, study-wide: Moderate but significant shortening of TCRB CDR3s was recorded in all four CD4+ subsets from Type 1 diabetes patients.

The CDR3 contains 12 residues. CDR1 is SGHNT, CDR2 YYREEE, per germline (reference sequence). V was shortened by 2 bases and J by 6 bases, with 8 bases between the two germline ends. This clone was seen only a few times. What it recognizes is unknown. Every isolated RNA sample was fully reverse transcribed, so sequencing captured expressed TCRB transcripts. Some clones are missing from TCRdb's copy, which holds only in-frame ones; the method was immunoSEQ multiplex PCR. Of 300,000 to 350,000 clones listed, approximately 15% are singletons. This clonotype was sampled from a woman under 30 with type 1 diabetes. The material sequenced was naive CD4+ T cells from blood. The chain links TRBV5-4 to TRBJ1-2, with D possibly matching TRBD1 (5 bases). For the CDR3, the DNA is TGTGCCAGCAGCTTAGGCAGGGATGGCTACACCTTC. Its protein product is CASSLGRDGYTF.